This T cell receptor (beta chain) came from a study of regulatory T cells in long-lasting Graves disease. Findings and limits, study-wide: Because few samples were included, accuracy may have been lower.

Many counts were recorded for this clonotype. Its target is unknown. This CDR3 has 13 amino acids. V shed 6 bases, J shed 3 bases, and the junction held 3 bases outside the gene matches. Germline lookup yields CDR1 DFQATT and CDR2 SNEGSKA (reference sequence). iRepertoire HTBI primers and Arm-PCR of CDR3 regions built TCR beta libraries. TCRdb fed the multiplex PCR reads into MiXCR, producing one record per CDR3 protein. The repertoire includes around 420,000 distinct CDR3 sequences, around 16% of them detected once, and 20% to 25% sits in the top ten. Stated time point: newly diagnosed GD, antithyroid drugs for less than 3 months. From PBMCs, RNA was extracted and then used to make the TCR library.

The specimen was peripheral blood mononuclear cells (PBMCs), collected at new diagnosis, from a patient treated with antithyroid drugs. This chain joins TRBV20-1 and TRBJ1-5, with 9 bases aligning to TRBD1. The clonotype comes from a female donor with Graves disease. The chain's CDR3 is CSARDRDNQPQHF. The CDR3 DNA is TGCAGTGCGAGGGACAGGGACAATCAGCCCCAGCATTTT.